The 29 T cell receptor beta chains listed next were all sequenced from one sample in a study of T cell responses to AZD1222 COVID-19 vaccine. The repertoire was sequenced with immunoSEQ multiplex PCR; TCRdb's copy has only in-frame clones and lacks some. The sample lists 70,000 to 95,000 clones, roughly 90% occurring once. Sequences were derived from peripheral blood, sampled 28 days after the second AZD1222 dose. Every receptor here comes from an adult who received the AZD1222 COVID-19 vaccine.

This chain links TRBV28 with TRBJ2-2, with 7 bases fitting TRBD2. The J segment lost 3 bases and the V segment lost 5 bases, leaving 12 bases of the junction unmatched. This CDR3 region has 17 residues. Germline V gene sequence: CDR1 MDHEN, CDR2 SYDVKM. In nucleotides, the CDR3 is TGTGCCAGCAGTCACCCCCGGGGACTACTTTACACCGGGGAGCTGTTTTTT. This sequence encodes CASSHPRGLLYTGELFF.

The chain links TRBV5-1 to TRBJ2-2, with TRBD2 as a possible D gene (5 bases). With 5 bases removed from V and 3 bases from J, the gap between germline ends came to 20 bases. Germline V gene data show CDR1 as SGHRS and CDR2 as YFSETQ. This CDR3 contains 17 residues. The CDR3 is CASSPGGSGPDTGELFF. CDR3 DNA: TGCGCCAGCAGTCCGGGCGGCAGCGGCCCGGACACCGGGGAGCTGTTTTTT.

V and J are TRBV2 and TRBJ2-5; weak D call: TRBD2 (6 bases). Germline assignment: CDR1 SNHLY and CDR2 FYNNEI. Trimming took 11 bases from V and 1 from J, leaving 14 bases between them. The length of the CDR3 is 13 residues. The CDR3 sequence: CASDSGLQETQYF. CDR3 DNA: TGTGCCTCAGACTCGGGACTCCAAGAGACCCAGTACTTC.

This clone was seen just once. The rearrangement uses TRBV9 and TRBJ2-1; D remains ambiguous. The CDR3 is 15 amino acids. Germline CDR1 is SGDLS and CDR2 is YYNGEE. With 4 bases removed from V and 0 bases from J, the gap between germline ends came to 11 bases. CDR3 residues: CASSPLVSSYNEQFF. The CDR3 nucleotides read TGTGCCAGCAGCCCCCTGGTGAGCTCCTACAATGAGCAGTTCTTC.

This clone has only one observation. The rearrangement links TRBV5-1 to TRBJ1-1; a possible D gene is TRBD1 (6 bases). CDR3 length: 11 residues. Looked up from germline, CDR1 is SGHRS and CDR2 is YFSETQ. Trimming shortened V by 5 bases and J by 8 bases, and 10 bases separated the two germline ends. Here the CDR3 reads CASSLGTEAFF. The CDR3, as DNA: TGCGCCAGCAGTTTAGGGACAGAAGCTTTCTTT.

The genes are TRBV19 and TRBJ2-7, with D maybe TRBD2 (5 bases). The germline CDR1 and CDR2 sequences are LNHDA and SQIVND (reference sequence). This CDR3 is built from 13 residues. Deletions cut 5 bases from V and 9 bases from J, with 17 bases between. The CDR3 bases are TGTGCCAGTAGTGCGGAACGATCAGGAGGGCAGTACTTC. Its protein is CASSAERSGGQYF.

Written as DNA, the CDR3 is TGTGCCACCAGTGACGGTATGGGCTTCTCGGGTGACTATGGCTACACCTTC. This translates into CATSDGMGFSGDYGYTF. The chain recombines TRBV24-1 with TRBJ1-2; unclear D gene. The V end lost 4 bases, the J end lost 3 bases, and 20 bases lay between the germline ends. CDR1 is KGHDR, CDR2 SFDVKD, per germline. The CDR3 extends over 17 amino acids.

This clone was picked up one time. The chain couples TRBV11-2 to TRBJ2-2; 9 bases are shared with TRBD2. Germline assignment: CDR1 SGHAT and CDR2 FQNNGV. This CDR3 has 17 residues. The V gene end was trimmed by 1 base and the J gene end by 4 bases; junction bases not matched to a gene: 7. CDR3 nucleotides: TGTGCCAGCAGCTTAGCCCGGCGGGGGGGCCGCACCGGGGAGCTGTTTTTT. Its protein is CASSLARRGGRTGELFF.

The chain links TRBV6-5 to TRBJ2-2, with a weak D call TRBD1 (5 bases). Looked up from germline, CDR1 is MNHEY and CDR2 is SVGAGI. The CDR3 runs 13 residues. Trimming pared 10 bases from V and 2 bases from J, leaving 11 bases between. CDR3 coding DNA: TGTGCCACCAGGGCCTTCAACACCGGGGAGCTGTTTTTT. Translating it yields CATRAFNTGELFF.

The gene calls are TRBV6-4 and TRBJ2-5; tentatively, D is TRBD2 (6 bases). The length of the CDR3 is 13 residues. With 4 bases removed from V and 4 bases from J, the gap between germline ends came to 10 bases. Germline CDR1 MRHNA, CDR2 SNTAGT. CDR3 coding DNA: TGTGCCAGCAGTGTGCGGGACGGAGAGACCCAGTACTTC. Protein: CASSVRDGETQYF.

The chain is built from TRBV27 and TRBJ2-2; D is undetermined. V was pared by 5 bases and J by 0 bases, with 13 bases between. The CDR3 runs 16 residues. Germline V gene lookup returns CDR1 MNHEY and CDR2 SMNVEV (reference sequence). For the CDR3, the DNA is TGTGCCAGCAGTGTAGACGGATTCGCGAACACCGGGGAGCTGTTTTTT. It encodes CASSVDGFANTGELFF.

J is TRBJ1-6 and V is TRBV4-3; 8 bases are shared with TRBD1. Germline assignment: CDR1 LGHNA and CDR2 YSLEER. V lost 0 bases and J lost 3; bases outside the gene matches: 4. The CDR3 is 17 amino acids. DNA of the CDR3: TGCGCCAGCAGCCAAGATGCAGGGGGCTTCTATAATTCACCCCTCCACTTT. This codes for CASSQDAGGFYNSPLHF.

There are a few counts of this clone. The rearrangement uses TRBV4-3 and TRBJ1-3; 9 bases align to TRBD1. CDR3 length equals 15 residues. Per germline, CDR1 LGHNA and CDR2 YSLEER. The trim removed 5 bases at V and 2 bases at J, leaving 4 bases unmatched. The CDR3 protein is CASSITGGTGNTIYF. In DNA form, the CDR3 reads TGCGCCAGCAGCATAACAGGGGGCACTGGAAACACCATATATTTT.

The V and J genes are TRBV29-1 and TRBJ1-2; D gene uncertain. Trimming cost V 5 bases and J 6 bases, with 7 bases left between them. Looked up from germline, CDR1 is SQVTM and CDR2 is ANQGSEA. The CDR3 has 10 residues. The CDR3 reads CSVFGDGYTF. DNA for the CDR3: TGCAGCGTTTTCGGGGATGGCTACACCTTC.

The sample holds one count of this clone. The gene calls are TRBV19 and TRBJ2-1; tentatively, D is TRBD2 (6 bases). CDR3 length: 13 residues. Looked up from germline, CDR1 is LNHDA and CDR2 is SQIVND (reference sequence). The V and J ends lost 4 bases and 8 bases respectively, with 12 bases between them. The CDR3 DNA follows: TGTGCCAGTAGTAACCAGGGAGGCTATGAGCAGTTCTTC. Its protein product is CASSNQGGYEQFF.

Here the CDR3 reads CASSQQNRTVYNEQFF. CDR3 coding DNA: TGCGCCAGCAGCCAACAAAACCGGACGGTTTACAATGAGCAGTTCTTC. V usage is TRBV4-1 and J usage is TRBJ2-1; D gene uncertain. CDR3 length: 16 amino acids. The germline CDR1 and CDR2 sequences are MGHRA and YSYEKL. V was clipped by 2 bases and J by 4 bases, with 15 bases between them.

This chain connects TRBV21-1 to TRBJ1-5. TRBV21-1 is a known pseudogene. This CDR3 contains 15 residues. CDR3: CASSKVAQGGQPQHF. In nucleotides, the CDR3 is TGTGCCAGCAGCAAAGTCGCCCAGGGAGGTCAGCCCCAGCATTTT.

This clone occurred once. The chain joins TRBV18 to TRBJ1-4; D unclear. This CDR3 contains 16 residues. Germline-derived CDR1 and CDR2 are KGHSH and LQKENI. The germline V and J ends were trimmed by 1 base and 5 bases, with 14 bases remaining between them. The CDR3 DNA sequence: TGTGCCAGCTCACCACTATGGGCCGATCCAAATGAAAAACTGTTTTTT. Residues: CASSPLWADPNEKLFF. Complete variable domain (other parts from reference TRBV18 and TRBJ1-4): NAGVMQNPRHLVRRRGQEARLRCSPMKGHSHVYWYRQLPEEGLKFMVYLQKENIIDESGMPKERFSAEFPKEGPSILRIQQVVRGDSAAYFCASSPLWADPNEKLFFGSGTQLSVL.

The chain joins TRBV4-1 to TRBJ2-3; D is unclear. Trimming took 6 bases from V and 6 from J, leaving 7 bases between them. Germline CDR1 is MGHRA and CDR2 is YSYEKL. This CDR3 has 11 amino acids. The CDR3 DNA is TGCGCCAGCAGTCACCAGGATACGCAGTATTTT. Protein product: CASSHQDTQYF.

This chain's CDR3 is CASSEFRQANYGYTF. In DNA form, the CDR3 reads TGTGCCAGCAGTGAATTCCGACAGGCAAACTATGGCTACACCTTC. The chain joins TRBV6-1 to TRBJ1-2, with a tentative D call TRBD1 (6 bases). The V end was cut by 2 bases, the J end by 2 bases, with 12 bases between. Germline CDR1 and CDR2: MNHNS and SASEGT. The CDR3 consists of 15 residues.

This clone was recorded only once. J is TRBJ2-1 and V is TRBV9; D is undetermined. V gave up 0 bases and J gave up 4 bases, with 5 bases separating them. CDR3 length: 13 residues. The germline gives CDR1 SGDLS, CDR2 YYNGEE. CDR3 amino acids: CASSVEEYNEQFF. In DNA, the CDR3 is TGTGCCAGCAGCGTAGAGGAGTACAATGAGCAGTTCTTC. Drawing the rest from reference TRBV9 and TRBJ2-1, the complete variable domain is DSGVTQTPKHLITATGQRVTLRCSPRSGDLSVYWYQQSLDQGLQFLIQYYNGEERAKGNILERFSAQQFPDLHSELNLSSLELGDSALYFCASSVEEYNEQFFGPGTRLTVL.

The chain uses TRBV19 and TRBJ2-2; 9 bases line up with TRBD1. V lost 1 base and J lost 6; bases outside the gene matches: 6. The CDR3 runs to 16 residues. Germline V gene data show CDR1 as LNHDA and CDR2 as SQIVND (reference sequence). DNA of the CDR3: TGTGCCAGTAGTATAGTGGGGACAGGGCGGGCCGGGGAGCTGTTTTTT. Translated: CASSIVGTGRAGELFF.

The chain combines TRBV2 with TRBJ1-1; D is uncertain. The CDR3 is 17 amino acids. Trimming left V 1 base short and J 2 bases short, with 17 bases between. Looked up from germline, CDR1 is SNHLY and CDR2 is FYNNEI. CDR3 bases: TGTGCCAGCAGTGAAGTCGGAGTCCGGGGTGGAAACACTGAAGCTTTCTTT. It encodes CASSEVGVRGGNTEAFF.

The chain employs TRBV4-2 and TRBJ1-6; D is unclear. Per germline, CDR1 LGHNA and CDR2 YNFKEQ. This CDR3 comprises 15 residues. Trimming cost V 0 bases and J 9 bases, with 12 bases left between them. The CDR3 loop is CASSQESGKVSPLHF. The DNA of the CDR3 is TGTGCCAGCAGCCAAGAATCGGGGAAGGTTTCACCCCTCCACTTT.

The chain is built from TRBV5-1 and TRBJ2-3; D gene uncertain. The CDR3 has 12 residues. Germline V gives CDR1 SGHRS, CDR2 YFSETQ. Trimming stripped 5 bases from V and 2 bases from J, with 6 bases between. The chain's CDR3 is CASRENTDTQYF. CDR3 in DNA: TGCGCCAGCAGGGAAAACACAGATACGCAGTATTTT.

CDR3 in amino acids: CSVGSNYGYTF. DNA for the CDR3: TGCAGCGTCGGAAGTAACTATGGCTACACCTTC. V and J are TRBV29-1 and TRBJ1-2; no reliable D call. The CDR3 has 11 amino acids. Germline V gene sequence: CDR1 SQVTM, CDR2 ANQGSEA. The germline V and J ends were trimmed by 6 bases and 1 base, with 6 bases remaining between them. The full variable domain, rest sourced from reference TRBV29-1 and TRBJ1-2, is SAVISQKPSRDICQRGTSLTIQCQVDSQVTMMFWYRQQPGQSLTLIATANQGSEATYESGFVIDKFPISRPNLTFSTLTVSNMSPEDSSIYLCSVGSNYGYTFGSGTRLTVV.

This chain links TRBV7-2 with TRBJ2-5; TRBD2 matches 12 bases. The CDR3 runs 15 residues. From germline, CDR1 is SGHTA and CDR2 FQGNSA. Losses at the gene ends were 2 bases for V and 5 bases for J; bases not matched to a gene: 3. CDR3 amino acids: CASSLLAGGGETQYF. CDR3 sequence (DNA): TGTGCCAGCAGCTTACTAGCGGGGGGGGGCGAGACCCAGTACTTC.

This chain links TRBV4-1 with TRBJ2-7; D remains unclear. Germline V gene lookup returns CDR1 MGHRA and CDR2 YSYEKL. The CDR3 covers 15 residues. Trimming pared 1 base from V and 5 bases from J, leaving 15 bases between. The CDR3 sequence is CASSQGALTPHEQYF. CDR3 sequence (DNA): TGCGCCAGCAGCCAAGGAGCGCTTACCCCCCACGAGCAGTACTTC.

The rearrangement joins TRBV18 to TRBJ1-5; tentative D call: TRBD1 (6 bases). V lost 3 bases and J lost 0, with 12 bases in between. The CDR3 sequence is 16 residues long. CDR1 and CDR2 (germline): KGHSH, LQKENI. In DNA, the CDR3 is TGTGCCAGCTCACCCCTCAGACAGGTTAGCAATCAGCCCCAGCATTTT. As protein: CASSPLRQVSNQPQHF.